This T cell receptor beta chain came from a study of T cell responses to AZD1222 COVID-19 vaccine. The overall study: Second doses at about 4 or about 12 weeks were pooled. General observations from the study: The study found vaccine-associated CD4 TCRs spanning spike, dominant at 160-218 and 743-854. Baseline seropositives among AZD1222 recipients totaled only five or six.

Germline CDR1 and CDR2: SGHNT and YYREEE (reference sequence). The junction had 4 bases not matched to a gene; V was cut back by 3 bases and J by 2 bases. This CDR3 is 15 amino acids long. This table comes from immunoSEQ multiplex PCR, and its TCRdb copy is limited to in-frame clones, with some not included. In the table there are 96,000 or so clones, roughly nine tenths of which are singletons. Note on this clone: Its matching antigen is unknown.

J is TRBJ2-2 and V is TRBV5-4; 7 nucleotides agree with TRBD1. This clonotype was sampled from an adult in good health. The source was peripheral blood, collected on day 0 of AZD1222 vaccination. This chain's CDR3 is CASSSGQFNTGELFF. The CDR3 region has the DNA TGTGCCAGCAGCTCGGGACAGTTTAACACCGGGGAGCTGTTTTTT.